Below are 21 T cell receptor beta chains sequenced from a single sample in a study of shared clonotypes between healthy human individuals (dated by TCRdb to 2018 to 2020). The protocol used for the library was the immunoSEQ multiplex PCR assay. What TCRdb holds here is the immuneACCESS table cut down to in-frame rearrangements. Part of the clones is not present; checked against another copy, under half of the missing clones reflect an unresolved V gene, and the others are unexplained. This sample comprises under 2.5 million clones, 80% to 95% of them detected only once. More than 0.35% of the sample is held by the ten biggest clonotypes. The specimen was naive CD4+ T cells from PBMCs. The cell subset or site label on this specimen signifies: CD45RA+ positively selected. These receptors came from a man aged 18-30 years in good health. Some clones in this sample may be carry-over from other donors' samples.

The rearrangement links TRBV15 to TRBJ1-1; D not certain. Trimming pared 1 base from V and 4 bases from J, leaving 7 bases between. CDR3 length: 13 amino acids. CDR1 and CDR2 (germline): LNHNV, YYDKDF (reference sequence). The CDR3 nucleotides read TGTGCCACCAGCAGAGCAGCTGGCACTGAAGCTTTCTTT. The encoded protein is CATSRAAGTEAFF.

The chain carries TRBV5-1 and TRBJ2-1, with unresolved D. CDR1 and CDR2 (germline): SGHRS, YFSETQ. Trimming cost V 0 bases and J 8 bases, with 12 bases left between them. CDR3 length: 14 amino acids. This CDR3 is CASSLESTVHEQFF. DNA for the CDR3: TGCGCCAGCAGCTTGGAATCGACGGTTCATGAGCAGTTCTTC.

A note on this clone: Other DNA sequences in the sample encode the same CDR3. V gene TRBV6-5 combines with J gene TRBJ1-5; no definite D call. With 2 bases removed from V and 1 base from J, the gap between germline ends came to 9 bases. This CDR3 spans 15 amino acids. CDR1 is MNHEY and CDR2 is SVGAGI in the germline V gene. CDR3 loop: CASSYSSRSNQPQHF. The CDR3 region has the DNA TGTGCCAGCAGTTACAGCTCTCGGAGCAATCAGCCCCAGCATTTT.

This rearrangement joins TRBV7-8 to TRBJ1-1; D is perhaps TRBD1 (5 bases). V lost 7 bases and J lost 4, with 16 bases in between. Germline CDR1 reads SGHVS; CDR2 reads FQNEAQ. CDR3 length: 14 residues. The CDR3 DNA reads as TGTGCCAGCACCGACTTAGGGGTAGGCACTGAAGCTTTCTTT. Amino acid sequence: CASTDLGVGTEAFF.

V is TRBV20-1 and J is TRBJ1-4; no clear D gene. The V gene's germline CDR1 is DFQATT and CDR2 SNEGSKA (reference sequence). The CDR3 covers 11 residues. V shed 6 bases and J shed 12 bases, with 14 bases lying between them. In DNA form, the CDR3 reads TGCAGTGCATACACCGACGATCAACTGTTTTTT. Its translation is CSAYTDDQLFF.

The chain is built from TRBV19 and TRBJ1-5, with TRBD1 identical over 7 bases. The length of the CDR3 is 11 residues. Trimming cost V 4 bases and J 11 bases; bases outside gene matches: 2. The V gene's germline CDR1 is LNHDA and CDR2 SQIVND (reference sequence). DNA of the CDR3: TGTGCCAGTAGTAGAGGGGGCTCCCAGCATTTT. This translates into CASSRGGSQHF.

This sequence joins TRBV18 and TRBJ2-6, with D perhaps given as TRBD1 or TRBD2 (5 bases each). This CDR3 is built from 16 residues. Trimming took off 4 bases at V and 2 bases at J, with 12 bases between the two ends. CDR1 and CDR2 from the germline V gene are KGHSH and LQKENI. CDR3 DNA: TGTGCCAGCTCACGGGGGATCACCCCTGGGGCCAACGTCCTGACTTTC. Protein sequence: CASSRGITPGANVLTF.

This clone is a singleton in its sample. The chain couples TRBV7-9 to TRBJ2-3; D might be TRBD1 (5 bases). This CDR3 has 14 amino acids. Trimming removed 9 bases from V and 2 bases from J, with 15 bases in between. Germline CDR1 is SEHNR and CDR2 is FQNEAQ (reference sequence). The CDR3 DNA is TGTGCCAGTAAAGAAGGCAGGGTCACAGATACGCAGTATTTT. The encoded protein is CASKEGRVTDTQYF. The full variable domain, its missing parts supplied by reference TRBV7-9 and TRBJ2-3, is DTGVSQNPRHKITKRGQNVTFRCDPISEHNRLYWYRQTLGQGPEFLTYFQNEAQLEKSRLLSDRFSAERPKGSFSTLEIQRTEQGDSAMYLCASKEGRVTDTQYFGPGTRLTVL.

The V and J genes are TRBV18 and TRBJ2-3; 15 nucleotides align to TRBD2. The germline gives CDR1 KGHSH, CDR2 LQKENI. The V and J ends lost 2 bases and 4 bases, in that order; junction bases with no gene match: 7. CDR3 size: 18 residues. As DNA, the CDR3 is TGTGCCAGCTCACCAGGACTAGCGGGAGGGCCGGTCTCAGATACGCAGTATTTT. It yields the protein CASSPGLAGGPVSDTQYF.

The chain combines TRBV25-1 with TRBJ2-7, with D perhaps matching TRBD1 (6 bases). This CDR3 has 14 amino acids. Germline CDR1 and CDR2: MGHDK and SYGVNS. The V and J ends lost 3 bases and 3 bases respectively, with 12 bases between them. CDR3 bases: TGTGCCAGCAGTGAGGGGGACATGATCTACGAGCAGTACTTC. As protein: CASSEGDMIYEQYF.

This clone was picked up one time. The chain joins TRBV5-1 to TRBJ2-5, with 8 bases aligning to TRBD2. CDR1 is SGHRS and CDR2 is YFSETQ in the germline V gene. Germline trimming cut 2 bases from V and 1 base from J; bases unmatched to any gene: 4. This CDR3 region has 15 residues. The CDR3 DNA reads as TGCGCCAGCAGCTTTCTAGCGGGTTCCCAAGAGACCCAGTACTTC. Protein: CASSFLAGSQETQYF.

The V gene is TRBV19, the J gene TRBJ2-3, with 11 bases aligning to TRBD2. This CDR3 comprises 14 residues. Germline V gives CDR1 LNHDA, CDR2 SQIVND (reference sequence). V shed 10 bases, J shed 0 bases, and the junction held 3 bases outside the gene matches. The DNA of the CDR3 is TGTGCCACTACTAGCGGGAGAAGCACAGATACGCAGTATTTT. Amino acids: CATTSGRSTDTQYF.

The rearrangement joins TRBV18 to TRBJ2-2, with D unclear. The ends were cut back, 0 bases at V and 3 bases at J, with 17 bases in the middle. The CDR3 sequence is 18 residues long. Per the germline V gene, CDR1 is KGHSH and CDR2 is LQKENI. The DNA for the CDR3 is TGTGCCAGCTCACCACCGGGAAGCCTGGTTGGGGACACCGGGGAGCTGTTTTTT. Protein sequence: CASSPPGSLVGDTGELFF.

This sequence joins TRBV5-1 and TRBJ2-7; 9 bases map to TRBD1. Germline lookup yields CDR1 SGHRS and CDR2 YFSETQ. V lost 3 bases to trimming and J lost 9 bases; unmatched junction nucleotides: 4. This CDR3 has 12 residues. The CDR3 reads CASSSGQGGQYF. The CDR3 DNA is TGCGCCAGCAGCTCGGGACAGGGAGGGCAGTACTTC.

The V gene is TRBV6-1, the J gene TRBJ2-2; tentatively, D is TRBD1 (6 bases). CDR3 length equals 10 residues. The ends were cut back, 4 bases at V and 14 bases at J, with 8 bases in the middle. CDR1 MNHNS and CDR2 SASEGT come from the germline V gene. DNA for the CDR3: TGTGCCAGCAGTGCGGGACATCTGTTTTTT. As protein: CASSAGHLFF.

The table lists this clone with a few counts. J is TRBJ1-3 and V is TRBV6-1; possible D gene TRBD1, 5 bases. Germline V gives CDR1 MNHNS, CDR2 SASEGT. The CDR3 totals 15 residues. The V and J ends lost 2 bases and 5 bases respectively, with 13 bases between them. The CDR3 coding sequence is TGTGCCAGCAGTGAACCTGGGGCCAGAAGAAACACCATATATTTT. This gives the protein CASSEPGARRNTIYF.

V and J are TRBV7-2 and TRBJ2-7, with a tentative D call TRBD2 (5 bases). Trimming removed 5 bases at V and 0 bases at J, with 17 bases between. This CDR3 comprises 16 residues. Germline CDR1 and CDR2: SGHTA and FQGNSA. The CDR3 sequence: CASSNEASRSSYEQYF. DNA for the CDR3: TGTGCCAGCAGCAATGAAGCTAGCAGAAGCTCCTACGAGCAGTACTTC.

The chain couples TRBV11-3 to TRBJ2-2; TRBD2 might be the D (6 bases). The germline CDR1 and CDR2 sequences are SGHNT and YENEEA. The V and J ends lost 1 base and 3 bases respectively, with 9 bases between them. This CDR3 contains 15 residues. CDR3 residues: CASSLAGDYTGELFF. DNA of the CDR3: TGTGCCAGCAGCTTAGCGGGGGATTACACCGGGGAGCTGTTTTTT.

CDR3 DNA: TGTGCCAGCAGCTTGGGGCTAGTCTCCTACAATGAGCAGTTCTTC. Residues: CASSLGLVSYNEQFF. The genes are TRBV5-4 and TRBJ2-1; D uncertain. The CDR3 has 15 residues. Trimming removed 0 bases from V and 0 bases from J, with 7 bases in between. Germline V gene lookup returns CDR1 SGHNT and CDR2 YYREEE (reference sequence).

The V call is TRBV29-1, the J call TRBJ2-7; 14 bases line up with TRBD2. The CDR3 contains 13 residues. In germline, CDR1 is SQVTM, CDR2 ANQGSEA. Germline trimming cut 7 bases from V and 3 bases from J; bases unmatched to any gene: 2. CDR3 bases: TGCAGCGGAGGACTAGCGGGAGGCTACGAGCAGTACTTC. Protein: CSGGLAGGYEQYF.

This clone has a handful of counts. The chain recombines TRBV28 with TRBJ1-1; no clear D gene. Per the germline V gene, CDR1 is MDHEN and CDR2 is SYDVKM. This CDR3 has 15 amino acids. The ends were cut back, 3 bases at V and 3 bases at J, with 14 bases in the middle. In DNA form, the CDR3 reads TGTGCCAGCAGTTTCTCGCCGTCTGTGTACACTGAAGCTTTCTTT. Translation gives CASSFSPSVYTEAFF. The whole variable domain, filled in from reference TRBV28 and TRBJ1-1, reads DVKVTQSSRYLVKRTGEKVFLECVQDMDHENMFWYRQDPGLGLRLIYFSYDVKMKEKGDIPEGYSVSREKKERFSLILESASTNQTSMYLCASSFSPSVYTEAFFGQGTRLTVV.